This note documents a single T cell receptor (beta chain) sequence. Its antigen is not known. Synthesis of TCR cDNA relied on 5'RACE template switching, which attached a universal primer site and UMIs. One entry per CDR3 protein results from TCRdb running MiXCR on the 5' RACE reads. This table has hundreds of thousands of distinct CDR3 sequences, 15% to 20% appearing once. The data originate from a study of T cells after yellow fever vaccination. About the research overall: The SMART-Seq v4 Ultra Low Input method served to prepare the low-cell-number fractions.

Whole-study findings and limits: Reappearance after the booster was seen for most primary-vaccination clones, at roughly 96% CD4 and 80% to 90% CD8.

The V gene's germline CDR1 is MNHNS and CDR2 SASEGT. This CDR3 spans 14 amino acids. Trimming stripped 6 bases from V and 2 bases from J, with 12 bases between. This specimen was PBMCs, taken 15 days after the yellow fever booster vaccination. The TCR originated in a man younger than 40 who received the YFV17D yellow fever vaccine. The chain carries TRBV6-1 and TRBJ2-3, with a tentative D call TRBD2 (6 bases). As DNA, the CDR3 is TGTGCCAGCAGGGGACTTCTCCCCACAGATACGCAGTATTTT. This gives the protein CASRGLLPTDTQYF.